The 11 T cell receptor beta chains below all came from one sample that was sequenced in a study of beta chain features in type 1 diabetes. Sequenced material consisted of expressed TCRB transcripts (all of the isolated RNA was reverse transcribed). Sequencing was performed with immunoSEQ multiplex PCR; in TCRdb, only in-frame clones are kept and a portion is missing. The sample lists 810,000 or so clones, 17% occurring once. The sample was naive CD4+ T cells from blood. These receptors were collected from a woman aged 18-35 years in good health.

This clone was seen a few times. The same CDR3 arises from other DNA sequences in this sample as well. The V call is TRBV7-2, the J call TRBJ2-5; no reliable D call. Germline CDR1 and CDR2: SGHTA and FQGNSA. V lost 3 bases to trimming and J lost 5 bases, with 4 bases between them. The length of the CDR3 is 11 residues. Written as DNA, the CDR3 is TGTGCCAGCAGCTTGTTGGAGACCCAGTACTTC. It encodes CASSLLETQYF.

This clone was seen a handful of times. The chain is built from TRBV10-2 and TRBJ2-5, with D perhaps TRBD1 or TRBD2 (5 bases each). The CDR3 has 12 residues. CDR1 is WSHSY, CDR2 SAAADI, per germline. Trimming took 2 bases from V and 4 from J, leaving 5 bases between them. The CDR3 spells CASSEGGETQYF. CDR3 DNA sequence: TGCGCCAGCAGTGAGGGGGGAGAGACCCAGTACTTC.

A few counts support this clone. The chain uses TRBV5-4 and TRBJ2-5; D perhaps matches TRBD2 (6 bases). Trimming took 0 bases from V and 0 from J, leaving 18 bases between them. The CDR3 has 18 amino acids. The germline gives CDR1 SGHNT, CDR2 YYREEE (reference sequence). The CDR3 DNA is TGTGCCAGCAGCTTGGCAGCTCCTAGCGAAACGTACCAAGAGACCCAGTACTTC. This sequence encodes CASSLAAPSETYQETQYF. The full variable domain, rest sourced from reference TRBV5-4 and TRBJ2-5, is ETGVTQSPTHLIKTRGQQVTLRCSSQSGHNTVSWYQQALGQGPQFIFQYYREEENGRGNFPPRFSGLQFPNYSSELNVNALELDDSALYLCASSLAAPSETYQETQYFGPGTRLLVL.

The chain joins TRBV10-1 to TRBJ2-2, with D unresolved. The CDR3 consists of 13 residues. Trimming took 3 bases from V and 6 from J, leaving 8 bases between them. Germline values: CDR1 WNHNN, CDR2 SYGVQD (reference sequence). The CDR3 DNA reads TGCGCCAGCAGTGAACGGACGGCCGGGGAGCTGTTTTTT. Protein: CASSERTAGELFF.

This clone has a handful of counts. V and J are TRBV28 and TRBJ1-2; unclear D gene. CDR3 length: 14 amino acids. Germline lookup yields CDR1 MDHEN and CDR2 SYDVKM. The V and J ends lost 3 bases and 3 bases respectively, with 11 bases between them. CDR3 sequence (DNA): TGTGCCAGCAGTTTTTTGTCAAATCACTATGGCTACACCTTC. It codes for CASSFLSNHYGYTF.

A word on this clone: The junction does not match germline at one end; this may be a read error. Other DNA sequences from this sample encode an identical CDR3 as well. The chain is built from TRBV7-2 and TRBJ2-5; 9 bases map to TRBD1. CDR1 and CDR2 (germline): SGHTA, FQGNSA. The CDR3 loop spans 14 amino acids. CDR3 sequence (DNA): TGCGCCAGCAGCCGAGGACAGGGGTGGGAGACCCAGTACTTC. Its protein is CASSRGQGWETQYF.

There are a few counts of this clone. An end of the junction does not agree with germline; a read error may underlie this. The gene calls are TRBV7-9 and TRBJ2-3; 12 bases are shared with TRBD2. The CDR3 totals 14 residues. Germline loops: CDR1 SEHNR, CDR2 FQNEAQ (reference sequence). The CDR3 DNA follows: TGTGCCAGCAGCCTAGCGGGAGGGCGCGATACGCAGTATTTT. Translation: CASSLAGGRDTQYF.

The chain links TRBV28 to TRBJ2-5; a possible D gene is TRBD1 (6 bases). The end of the DNA fits TRBJ2-7 better, so the J call may be wrong. CDR1 is MDHEN and CDR2 is SYDVKM in the germline V gene. The CDR3 extends over 15 amino acids. CDR3 sequence (DNA): TGTGCCAGCAGTACCGCTGGGGGCTCGCCCTACGAGCAGTACTTC. Protein product: CASSTAGGSPYEQYF.

This clone was detected once. The chain combines TRBV7-9 with TRBJ1-2; D unclear. The germline V gene encodes CDR1 SEHNR and CDR2 FQNEAQ (reference sequence). The length of the CDR3 is 13 residues. V shed 2 bases and J shed 5 bases, with 9 bases lying between them. For the CDR3, the DNA is TGTGCCAGCAGCTTAACGGTCCAGTATGGCTACACCTTC. Translation: CASSLTVQYGYTF.

This rearrangement joins TRBV18 to TRBJ1-1; D gene uncertain. This CDR3 contains 15 residues. The V end was cut by 1 base, the J end by 0 bases, with 9 bases between. The germline V gene encodes CDR1 KGHSH and CDR2 LQKENI. The CDR3 nucleotides read TGTGCCAGCTCACCACTCGAGACAATGAACACTGAAGCTTTCTTT. Its protein product is CASSPLETMNTEAFF.

V usage is TRBV13 and J usage is TRBJ2-1; TRBD2 matches at 10 bases. Germline CDR1 and CDR2: PRHDT and FYEKMQ (reference sequence). Trimming removed 0 bases from V and 6 bases from J; junction bases left unmatched: 11. The CDR3 sequence is 18 residues long. The CDR3 sequence is CASSLGWTAGGPGNEQFF. The CDR3 DNA is TGTGCCAGCAGCTTAGGCTGGACAGCGGGAGGGCCGGGCAATGAGCAGTTCTTC.